The T cell receptor beta chain under discussion was sequenced for a study of T cell responses to AZD1222 COVID-19 vaccine. Notes on the study in general: Clonal diversity was possibly underestimated, and white British individuals and females predominated among donors. CD4 TCRs covered the whole spike, strongest at regions 160-218 and 743-854. Once two AZD1222 doses were given, Spike-specific TCR breadth and depth went up.

Germline V gives CDR1 KGHSH, CDR2 LQKENI. The CDR3 runs 16 residues. The junction had 10 bases not matched to a gene; V was cut back by 2 bases and J by 7 bases. About this clone: The antigen remains undetermined.

Libraries were prepared by immunoSEQ multiplex PCR; TCRdb keeps only in-frame clonotypes and omits some of them. The data show just under 150,000 clones, approximately 91% seen once. This receptor was identified in an adult who received the MenACWY meningococcal vaccine as a control. The specimen was peripheral blood, collected 28 days after the second dose of the MenACWY control vaccine. The V call is TRBV18, the J call TRBJ2-1; 8 bases fit TRBD1. The CDR3 protein is CASSPMDRASVNEQFF. DNA of the CDR3: TGTGCCAGCTCACCAATGGACAGGGCCTCTGTTAATGAGCAGTTCTTC.